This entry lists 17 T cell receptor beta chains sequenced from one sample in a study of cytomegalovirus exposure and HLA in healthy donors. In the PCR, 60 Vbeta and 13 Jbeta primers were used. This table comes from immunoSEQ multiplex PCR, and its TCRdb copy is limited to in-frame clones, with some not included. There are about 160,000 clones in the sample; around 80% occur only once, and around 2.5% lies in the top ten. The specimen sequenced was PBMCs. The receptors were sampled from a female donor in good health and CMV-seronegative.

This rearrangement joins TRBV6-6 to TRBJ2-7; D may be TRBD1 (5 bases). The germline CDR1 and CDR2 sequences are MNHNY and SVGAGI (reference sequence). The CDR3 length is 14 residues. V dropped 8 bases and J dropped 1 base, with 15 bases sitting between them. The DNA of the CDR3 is TGTGCCAGCCGTGGGGCAGCGACTTCCTACGAGCAGTACTTC. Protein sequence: CASRGAATSYEQYF.

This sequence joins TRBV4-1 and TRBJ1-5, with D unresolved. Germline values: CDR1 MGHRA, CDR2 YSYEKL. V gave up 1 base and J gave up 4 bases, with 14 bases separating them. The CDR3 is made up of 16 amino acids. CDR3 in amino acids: CASSQVGPGGNQPQHF. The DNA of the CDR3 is TGCGCCAGCAGCCAAGTGGGTCCTGGCGGGAATCAGCCCCAGCATTTT.

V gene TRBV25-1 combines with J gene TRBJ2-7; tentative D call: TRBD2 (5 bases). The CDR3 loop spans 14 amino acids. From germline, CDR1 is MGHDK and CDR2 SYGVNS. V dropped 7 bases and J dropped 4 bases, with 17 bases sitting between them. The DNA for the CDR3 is TGTGCCAGCACCCGGACGGGGTTACCATACGAGCAGTACTTC. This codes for CASTRTGLPYEQYF.

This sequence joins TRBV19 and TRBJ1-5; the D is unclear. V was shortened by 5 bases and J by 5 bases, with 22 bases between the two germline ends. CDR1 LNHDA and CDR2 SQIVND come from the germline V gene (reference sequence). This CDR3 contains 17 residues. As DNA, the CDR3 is TGTGCCAGTAGTTTCCCCGGATTGGTTGGGCCATATCAGCCCCAGCATTTT. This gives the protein CASSFPGLVGPYQPQHF.

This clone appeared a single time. The CDR3 sequence is CASSLRRGDNYGYTF. CDR3 bases: TGTGCCAGCAGTTTACGCCGGGGGGATAACTATGGCTACACCTTC. The rearrangement links TRBV28 to TRBJ1-2; tentatively, D is TRBD1 (5 bases). Trimming left V 2 bases short and J 1 base short, with 11 bases between. Germline V gene data show CDR1 as MDHEN and CDR2 as SYDVKM. The CDR3 length is 15 residues.

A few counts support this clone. The CDR3 sequence: CASSIFTGGASGNTIYF. The DNA for the CDR3 is TGTGCCAGTAGTATATTCACCGGCGGAGCCTCTGGAAACACCATATATTTT. The J gene is TRBJ1-3, the V gene TRBV19; D uncertain. Per the germline V gene, CDR1 is LNHDA and CDR2 is SQIVND (reference sequence). V shed 2 bases and J shed 0 bases, with 14 bases lying between them. The CDR3 has 17 amino acids.

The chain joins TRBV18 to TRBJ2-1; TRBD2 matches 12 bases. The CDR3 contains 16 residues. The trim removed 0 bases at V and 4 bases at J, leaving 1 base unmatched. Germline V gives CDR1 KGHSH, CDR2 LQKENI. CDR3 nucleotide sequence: TGTGCCAGCTCACCACCTCTAGCGGGAGGGTACAATGAGCAGTTCTTC. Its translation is CASSPPLAGGYNEQFF. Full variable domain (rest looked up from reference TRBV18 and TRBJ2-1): NAGVMQNPRHLVRRRGQEARLRCSPMKGHSHVYWYRQLPEEGLKFMVYLQKENIIDESGMPKERFSAEFPKEGPSILRIQQVVRGDSAAYFCASSPPLAGGYNEQFFGPGTRLTVL.

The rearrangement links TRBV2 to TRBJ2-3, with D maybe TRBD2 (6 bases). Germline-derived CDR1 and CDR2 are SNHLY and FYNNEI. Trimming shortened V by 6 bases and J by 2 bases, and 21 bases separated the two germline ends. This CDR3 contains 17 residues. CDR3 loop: CASSNPTGTLLTDTQYF. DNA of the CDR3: TGTGCCAGCAGCAACCCGACCGGGACTTTGCTCACAGATACGCAGTATTTT.

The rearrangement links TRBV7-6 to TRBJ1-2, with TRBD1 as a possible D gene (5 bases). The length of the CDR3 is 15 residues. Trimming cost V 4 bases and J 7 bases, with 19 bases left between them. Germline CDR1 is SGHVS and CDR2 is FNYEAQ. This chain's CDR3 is CASSSRRTRRSGYTF. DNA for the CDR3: TGTGCCAGCAGCTCACGCCGGACACGGCGAAGTGGCTACACCTTC.

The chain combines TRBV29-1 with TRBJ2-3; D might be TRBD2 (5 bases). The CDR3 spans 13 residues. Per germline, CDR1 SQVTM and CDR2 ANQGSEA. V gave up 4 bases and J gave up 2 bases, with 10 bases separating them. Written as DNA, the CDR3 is TGCAGCGTTGCCGGGAAAAACACAGATACGCAGTATTTT. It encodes CSVAGKNTDTQYF.

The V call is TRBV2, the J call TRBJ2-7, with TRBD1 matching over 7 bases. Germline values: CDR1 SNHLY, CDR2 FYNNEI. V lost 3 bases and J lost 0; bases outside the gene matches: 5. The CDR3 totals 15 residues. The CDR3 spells CASSDPGQTSYEQYF. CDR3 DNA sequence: TGTGCCAGCAGTGATCCGGGACAGACCTCCTACGAGCAGTACTTC.

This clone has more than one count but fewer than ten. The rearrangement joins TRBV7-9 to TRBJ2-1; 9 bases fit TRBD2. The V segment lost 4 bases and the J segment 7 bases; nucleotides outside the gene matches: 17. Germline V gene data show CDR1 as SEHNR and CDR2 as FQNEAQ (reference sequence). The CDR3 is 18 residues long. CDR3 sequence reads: CASSCPESGRTWWNEQFF. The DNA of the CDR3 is TGTGCCAGCAGCTGCCCAGAAAGCGGGAGGACCTGGTGGAATGAGCAGTTCTTC.

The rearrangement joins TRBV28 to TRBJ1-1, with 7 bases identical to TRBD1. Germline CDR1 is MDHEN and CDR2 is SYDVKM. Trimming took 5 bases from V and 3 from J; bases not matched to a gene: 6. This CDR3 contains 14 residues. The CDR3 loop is CASSLGTDDTEAFF. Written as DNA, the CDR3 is TGTGCCAGCAGTCTTGGGACAGACGACACTGAAGCTTTCTTT.

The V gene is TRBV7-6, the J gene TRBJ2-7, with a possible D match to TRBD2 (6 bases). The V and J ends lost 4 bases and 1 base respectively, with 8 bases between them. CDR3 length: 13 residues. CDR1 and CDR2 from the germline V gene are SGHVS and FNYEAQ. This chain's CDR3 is CASSYGGSYEQYF. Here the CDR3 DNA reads TGTGCCAGCAGCTACGGGGGTTCCTACGAGCAGTACTTC.

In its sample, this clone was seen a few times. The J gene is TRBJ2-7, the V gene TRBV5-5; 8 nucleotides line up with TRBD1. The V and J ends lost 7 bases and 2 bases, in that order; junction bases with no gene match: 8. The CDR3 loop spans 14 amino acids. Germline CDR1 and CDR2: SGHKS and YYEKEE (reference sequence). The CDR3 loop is CASGPGQVAYEQYF. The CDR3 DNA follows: TGTGCCAGCGGACCGGGACAGGTCGCCTACGAGCAGTACTTC.

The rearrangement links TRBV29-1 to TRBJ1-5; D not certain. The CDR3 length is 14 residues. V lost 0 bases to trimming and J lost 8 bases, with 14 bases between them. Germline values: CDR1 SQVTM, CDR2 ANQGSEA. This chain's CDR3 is CSVEDLWQHEPQHF. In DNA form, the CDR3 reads TGCAGCGTTGAAGATCTTTGGCAACACGAGCCCCAGCATTTT.

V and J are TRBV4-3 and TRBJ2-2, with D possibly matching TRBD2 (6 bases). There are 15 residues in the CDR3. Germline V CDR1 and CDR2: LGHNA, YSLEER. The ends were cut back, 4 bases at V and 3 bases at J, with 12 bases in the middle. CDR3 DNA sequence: TGCGCCAGCAGCCGGGGGGATTGGGACACCGGGGAGCTGTTTTTT. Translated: CASSRGDWDTGELFF.